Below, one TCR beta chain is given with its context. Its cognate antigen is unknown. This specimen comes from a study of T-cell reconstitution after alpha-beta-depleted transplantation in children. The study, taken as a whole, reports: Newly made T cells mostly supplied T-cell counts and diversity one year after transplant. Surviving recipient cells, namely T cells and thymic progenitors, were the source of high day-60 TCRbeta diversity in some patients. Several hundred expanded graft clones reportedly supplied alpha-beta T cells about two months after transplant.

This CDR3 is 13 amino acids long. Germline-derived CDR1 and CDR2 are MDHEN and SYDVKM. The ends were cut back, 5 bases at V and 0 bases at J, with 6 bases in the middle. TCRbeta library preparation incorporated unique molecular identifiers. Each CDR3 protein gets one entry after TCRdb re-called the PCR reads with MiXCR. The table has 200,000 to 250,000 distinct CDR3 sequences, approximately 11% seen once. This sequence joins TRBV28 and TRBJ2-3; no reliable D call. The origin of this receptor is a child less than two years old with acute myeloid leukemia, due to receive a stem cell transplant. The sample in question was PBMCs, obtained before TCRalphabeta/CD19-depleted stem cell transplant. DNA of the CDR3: TGTGCCAGCAGTACCCCGAGCACAGATACGCAGTATTTT. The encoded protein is CASSTPSTDTQYF.